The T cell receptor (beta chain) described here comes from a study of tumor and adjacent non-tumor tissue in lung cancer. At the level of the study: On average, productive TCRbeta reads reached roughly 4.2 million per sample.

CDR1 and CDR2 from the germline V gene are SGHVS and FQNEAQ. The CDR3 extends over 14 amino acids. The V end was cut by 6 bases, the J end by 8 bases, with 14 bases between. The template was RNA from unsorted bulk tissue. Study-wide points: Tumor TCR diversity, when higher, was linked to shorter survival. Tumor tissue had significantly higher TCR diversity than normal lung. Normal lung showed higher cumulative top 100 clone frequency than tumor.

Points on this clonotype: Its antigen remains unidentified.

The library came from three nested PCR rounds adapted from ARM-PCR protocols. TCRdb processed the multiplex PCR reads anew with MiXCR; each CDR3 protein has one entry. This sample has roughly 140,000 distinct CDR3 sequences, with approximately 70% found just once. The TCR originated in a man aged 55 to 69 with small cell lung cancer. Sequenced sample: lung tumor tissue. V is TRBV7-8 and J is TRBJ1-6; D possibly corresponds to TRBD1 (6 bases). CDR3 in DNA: TGTGCCAGCAGTATAGGGGGATTCGATTCACCCCTCCACTTT. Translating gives CASSIGGFDSPLHF. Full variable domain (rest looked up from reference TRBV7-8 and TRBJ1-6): GAGVSQSPRYKVAKRGQDVALRCDPISGHVSLFWYQQALGQGPEFLTYFQNEAQLDKSGLPSDRFFAERPEGSVSTLKIQRTQQEDSAVYLCASSIGGFDSPLHFGNGTRLTVT.